Included here is one T cell receptor beta chain sequence, with context. The antigen is undetermined. Per the germline V gene, CDR1 is KGHSH and CDR2 is LQKENI. This CDR3 is built from 15 residues. With 3 bases removed from V and 3 bases from J, the gap between germline ends came to 11 bases. The source of the sample is a study of blood T cells in healthy people across ages. Points from the study as a whole: There were more naive CD4+ cells and higher diversity in long-lived donors than in aged donors.

Those donating, healthy Caucasian individuals from Russia, were aged about 6 to 100. PBMCs numbering at least 6.5 million were isolated per sample. For the second PCR, which ran for 7 to 11 cycles, a sample-barcoded 5' primer and a J-beta primer mix were used. In TCRdb, the 5' RACE reads were re-called with MiXCR into one record per CDR3 protein. This table holds about 1.5 million distinct CDR3 sequences, approximately 43% found once. Sequenced: blood. This TCR derives from a woman between 18 and 30 years old in good health. This rearrangement joins TRBV18 to TRBJ2-2; D remains ambiguous. The DNA of the CDR3 is TGTGCCAGCTCACCCTTATCACAACACACCGGGGAGCTGTTTTTT. It codes for CASSPLSQHTGELFF.